The entry that follows covers one T cell receptor (beta chain) sequence. The antigen remains undetermined. This entry comes from a study of cytomegalovirus exposure and HLA in healthy donors. Overall study results and limits: A further, later analysis showed that HLA-associated TCR beta chains (compared with equally common others) were more clonally expanded. Available immune exposure information covered CMV serostatus only.

Unrecorded immune exposures were likely, despite nominal health at sampling. Amplification used 60 Vbeta primers and 13 Jbeta primers. Original analysis: The authors later counted 70 million to 85 million unique TCR beta chains, 9 million to 12 million of them shared. Clones were read by immunoSEQ multiplex PCR, and TCRdb kept only the in-frame ones, dropping some. For V, J and clone size, that table is used; D and trimming come from the DNA. Of 150,000 to 200,000 clones in the sample, 81% were seen once. Looked up from germline, CDR1 is LNHDA and CDR2 is SQIVND (reference sequence). Trimming pared 5 bases from V and 1 base from J, leaving 8 bases between. The CDR3 spans 13 residues.

Input material: PBMCs. This receptor was taken from a man younger than 30 in good health and CMV-seronegative. This chain connects TRBV19 to TRBJ1-1; possible D gene TRBD1, 5 bases. In nucleotides, the CDR3 is TGTGCCAGTAGTGCGACAGCGAACACTGAAGCTTTCTTT. Protein sequence: CASSATANTEAFF.